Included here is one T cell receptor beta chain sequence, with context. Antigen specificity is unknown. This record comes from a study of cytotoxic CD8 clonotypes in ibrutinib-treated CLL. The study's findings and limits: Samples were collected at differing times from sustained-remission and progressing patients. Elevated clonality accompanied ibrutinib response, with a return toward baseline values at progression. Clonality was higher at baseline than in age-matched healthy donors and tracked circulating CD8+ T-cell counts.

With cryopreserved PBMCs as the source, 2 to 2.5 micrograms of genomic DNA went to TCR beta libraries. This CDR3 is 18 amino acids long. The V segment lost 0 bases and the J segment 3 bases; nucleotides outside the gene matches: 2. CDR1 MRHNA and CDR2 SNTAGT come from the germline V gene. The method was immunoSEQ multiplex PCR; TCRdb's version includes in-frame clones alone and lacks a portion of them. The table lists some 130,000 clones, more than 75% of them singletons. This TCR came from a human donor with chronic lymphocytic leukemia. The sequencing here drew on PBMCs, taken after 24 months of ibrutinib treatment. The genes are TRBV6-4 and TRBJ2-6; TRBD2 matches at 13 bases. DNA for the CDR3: TGTGCCAGCAGTGACTCGTGGACTAGCGGGGGTGGGGCCAACGTCCTGACTTTC. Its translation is CASSDSWTSGGGANVLTF.